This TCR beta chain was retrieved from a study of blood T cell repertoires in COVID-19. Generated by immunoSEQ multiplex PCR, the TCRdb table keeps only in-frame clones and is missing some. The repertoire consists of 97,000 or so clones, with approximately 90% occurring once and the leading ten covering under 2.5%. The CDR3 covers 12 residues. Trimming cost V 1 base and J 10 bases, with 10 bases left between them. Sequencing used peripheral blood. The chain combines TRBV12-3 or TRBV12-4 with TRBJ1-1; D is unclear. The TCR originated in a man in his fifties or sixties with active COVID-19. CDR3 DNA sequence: TGTGCCAGCAGTTTAGGGAGGGCAGGAGCTTTCTTT. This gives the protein CASSLGRAGAFF.